This T cell receptor beta chain originates from a study of shared clonotypes between healthy human individuals. Clones were read by immunoSEQ multiplex PCR, and TCRdb kept only the in-frame ones, dropping some. The sample comprises 850,000 to 1,100,000 clones, approximately 80% of which are singletons, and 0.85% to 1% rests with the top ten. Sequences were obtained from memory CD4+ T cells from PBMCs. As for subset: CD45RA-negative fraction. The receptor comes from a man between 18 and 35 years old in good health. Some clones in this sample may be carry-over from other donors' samples.

CDR3 loop: CASSERYGENQPQHF. DNA for the CDR3: TGTGCCAGCAGTGAAAGGTATGGGGAGAATCAGCCCCAGCATTTT. The chain is built from TRBV2 and TRBJ1-5; D is ambiguous. CDR1 is SNHLY and CDR2 is FYNNEI in the germline V gene. CDR3 length: 15 amino acids. V was clipped by 2 bases and J by 4 bases, with 12 bases between them.